The 24 T cell receptor beta chains below come from one sample, sequenced in a study of post-analysis software for immune sequencing data. Unique molecular identifiers were built into the TCR beta cDNA libraries. In TCRdb, the PCR reads were re-called with MiXCR into one record per CDR3 protein. The sample contains approximately 690,000 distinct CDR3 sequences, approximately 60% of which appear only once. General study points: Four or five TRBV segments were significantly more frequent in patients than in controls. TRBV5-6, TRBV5-1 and TRBV20-1 were among these segments.

Their cognate antigens are unknown. Sequenced material: blood. The receptors stem from a girl aged 2 to 10 with multiple sclerosis.

The chain links TRBV6-1 to TRBJ2-6; TRBD1 agrees at 7 bases. CDR3 size: 18 residues. Looked up from germline, CDR1 is MNHNS and CDR2 is SASEGT. Trimming cost V 6 bases and J 0 bases; bases outside gene matches: 11. The CDR3 sequence is CASSPFGTALSGANVLTF. The CDR3 nucleotides are TGTGCCAGCAGCCCGTTTGGGACAGCTCTCTCTGGGGCCAACGTCCTGACTTTC.

The rearrangement links TRBV29-1 to TRBJ2-2, with TRBD1 as a possible D gene (6 bases). CDR1 and CDR2 (germline): SQVTM, ANQGSEA. This CDR3 has 14 residues. V was trimmed by 5 bases and J by 4 bases, leaving 14 bases between them. Written as DNA, the CDR3 is TGCAGCGTTATGGCAGGGGACCCCACCGGGGAGCTGTTTTTT. It yields the protein CSVMAGDPTGELFF.

This chain joins TRBV10-3 and TRBJ1-2; D may be TRBD1 (5 bases). The CDR3 has 13 amino acids. Per germline, CDR1 ENHRY and CDR2 SYGVKD. With 11 bases removed from V and 2 bases from J, the gap between germline ends came to 15 bases. The CDR3 region is CAGRVGANYGYTF. The DNA for the CDR3 is TGTGCCGGAAGGGTCGGGGCCAACTATGGCTACACCTTC.

The gene calls are TRBV29-1 and TRBJ1-1, with D uncertain. CDR3 length equals 12 residues. V dropped 3 bases and J dropped 6 bases, with 11 bases sitting between them. CDR1 and CDR2 (germline): SQVTM, ANQGSEA. CDR3 protein: CSVDEGRAEAFF. In nucleotides, the CDR3 is TGCAGCGTTGACGAGGGCAGAGCTGAAGCTTTCTTT.

The chain has TRBV6-4 and TRBJ2-3; 8 bases line up with TRBD1. The CDR3 is made up of 16 amino acids. Germline assignment: CDR1 MRHNA and CDR2 SNTAGT. V trimming: 3 bases; J trimming: 1 base; junction bases outside the gene matches: 6. CDR3 residues: CASSESETGGTDTQYF. The CDR3 DNA reads as TGTGCCAGCAGTGAGTCCGAGACAGGGGGCACAGATACGCAGTATTTT.

This rearrangement joins TRBV5-6 to TRBJ2-5, with a tentative D call TRBD1 (6 bases). The DNA end is more similar to TRBJ2-7, so the J call may be wrong. CDR1 and CDR2 (germline): SGHDT, YYEEEE. CDR3 length: 13 amino acids. CDR3 bases: TGTGCCAGCAGCTTTAACAGGGTCAGCGAGCAGTACTTC. Translation: CASSFNRVSEQYF.

V and J are TRBV6-5 and TRBJ2-4; TRBD2 is a possible D gene (5 bases). This CDR3 has 16 amino acids. The V gene lost 6 bases and the J gene lost 3 bases, with 18 bases spanning the gap. Germline CDR1 reads MNHEY; CDR2 reads SVGAGI. CDR3 DNA: TGTGCCAGCAGAAGCAGCCGGGGTGTCGACAAAAACATTCAGTACTTC. Translating it yields CASRSSRGVDKNIQYF.

V gene TRBV13 combines with J gene TRBJ1-2; no definite D call. CDR1 and CDR2 from the germline V gene are PRHDT and FYEKMQ (reference sequence). The CDR3 is 14 amino acids. Trimming removed 3 bases from V and 2 bases from J, with 10 bases in between. The CDR3 loop is CASSFRTGNYGYTF. CDR3 DNA: TGTGCCAGCAGCTTCCGGACCGGCAACTATGGCTACACCTTC. The whole variable domain, remainder taken from reference TRBV13 and TRBJ1-2, is AAGVIQSPRHLIKEKRETATLKCYPIPRHDTVYWYQQGPGQDPQFLISFYEKMQSDKGSIPDRFSAQQFSDYHSELNMSSLELGDSALYFCASSFRTGNYGYTFGSGTRLTVV.

The chain joins TRBV6-6 to TRBJ1-2, with 8 bases lining up with TRBD1. CDR1 MNHNY and CDR2 SVGAGI come from the germline V gene (reference sequence). The CDR3 has 15 amino acids. V trimming: 8 bases; J trimming: 2 bases; junction bases outside the gene matches: 10. The CDR3 here is CASVEGQGANYGYTF. The DNA for the CDR3 is TGTGCCAGCGTTGAGGGTCAGGGGGCCAACTATGGCTACACCTTC.

In this sample, this clonotype turned up once. CDR3 coding DNA: TGTGCCAGCAGTTCCTACGACATTTTCCATGAGCAGTTCTTC. This encodes CASSSYDIFHEQFF. The chain recombines TRBV12-3 or TRBV12-4 with TRBJ2-1, with unresolved D. The V end was cut by 4 bases, the J end by 8 bases, with 15 bases between. The CDR3 spans 14 residues.

This chain links TRBV5-1 with TRBJ2-1; 10 bases fit TRBD2. The CDR3 is 17 residues long. V trimming: 4 bases; J trimming: 0 bases; junction bases outside the gene matches: 7. Looked up from germline, CDR1 is SGHRS and CDR2 is YFSETQ. The CDR3 reads CASSRSWTSGSYNEQFF. The CDR3 DNA is TGCGCCAGCAGCCGAAGTTGGACTAGCGGCTCCTACAATGAGCAGTTCTTC.

This sequence joins TRBV7-9 and TRBJ1-2, with D possibly TRBD1 on 5 matching bases. The CDR3 runs 17 residues. Trimming left V 5 bases short and J 0 bases short, with 19 bases between. Germline CDR1 SEHNR, CDR2 FQNEAQ (reference sequence). The CDR3 DNA follows: TGTGCCAGCAGCGAGACAGACGGAACTACAACTAACTATGGCTACACCTTC. As protein: CASSETDGTTTNYGYTF.

The V call is TRBV21-1, the J call TRBJ2-7. TRBV21-1 is termed a pseudogene. This CDR3 is 14 amino acids long. CDR3 sequence: CASSNGRHSYEQYF. The CDR3 region has the DNA TGTGCCAGCAGCAATGGCAGGCACTCCTACGAGCAGTACTTC.

The chain recombines TRBV7-9 with TRBJ2-1; 8 bases match TRBD1. CDR1 SEHNR and CDR2 FQNEAQ come from the germline V gene (reference sequence). With 6 bases clipped from V and 4 bases from J, the junction kept 8 bases outside the gene matches. CDR3 length: 15 residues. CDR3 amino acids: CASSPRDRSYNEQFF. The CDR3 bases are TGTGCCAGCAGTCCCCGGGACAGGTCTTACAATGAGCAGTTCTTC.

The J gene is TRBJ1-5, the V gene TRBV12-3 or TRBV12-4; possibly TRBD1 for D (6 bases). The CDR3 has 17 residues. Trimming left V 3 bases short and J 2 bases short, with 17 bases between. CDR3 nucleotide sequence: TGTGCCAGCAGTTTTCCCCTTGGGGGCGTGGGCAATCAGCCCCAGCATTTT. This codes for CASSFPLGGVGNQPQHF.

This clonotype occurred once. The chain is built from TRBV4-2 and TRBJ2-3, with D maybe TRBD2 (6 bases). This CDR3 spans 16 amino acids. V lost 4 bases and J 2 bases, leaving 16 bases between the germline ends. The germline gives CDR1 LGHNA, CDR2 YNFKEQ. CDR3 sequence: CASSPLALGNTDTQYF. For the CDR3, the DNA is TGTGCCAGCAGCCCACTAGCTTTGGGGAACACAGATACGCAGTATTTT.

V gene TRBV4-1 combines with J gene TRBJ2-5; 11 bases map to TRBD2. Matching the DNA end better, TRBJ2-7 makes the J call doubtful. The CDR3 has 16 residues. Germline V gives CDR1 MGHRA, CDR2 YSYEKL. CDR3 region: CASSQVKLAGVNEQYF. The CDR3 bases are TGCGCCAGCAGCCAAGTGAAACTAGCGGGAGTCAACGAGCAGTACTTC.

The rearrangement uses TRBV10-3 and TRBJ2-1; no firm D call. Trimming cost V 6 bases and J 4 bases, with 7 bases left between them. Germline CDR1 reads ENHRY; CDR2 reads SYGVKD. CDR3 length: 12 amino acids. CDR3 sequence reads: CAIRGLYNEQFF. The CDR3 DNA is TGTGCCATCAGGGGCCTGTACAATGAGCAGTTCTTC.

The chain couples TRBV7-9 to TRBJ2-7; 12 bases line up with TRBD2. From germline, CDR1 is SEHNR and CDR2 FQNEAQ (reference sequence). There are 19 residues in the CDR3. V shed 2 bases, J shed 2 bases, and the junction held 13 bases outside the gene matches. In DNA form, the CDR3 reads TGTGCCAGCAGCTTAACCCTAGCGGGAGGGTCCCGGCGCCCCTACGAGCAGTACTTC. This codes for CASSLTLAGGSRRPYEQYF.

The genes are TRBV29-1 and TRBJ2-1; D ambiguous. The ends were cut back, 6 bases at V and 11 bases at J, with 14 bases in the middle. The CDR3 is 11 residues long. Per germline, CDR1 SQVTM and CDR2 ANQGSEA. CDR3 DNA: TGCAGCGTCCCCCCCGGGCAGCAGCAGTTCTTC. It encodes CSVPPGQQQFF.

This clonotype has a handful of counts. The gene calls are TRBV5-1 and TRBJ2-1, with 8 bases lining up with TRBD2. V dropped 4 bases and J dropped 8; count of bases not matched to a gene: 17. The V gene's germline CDR1 is SGHRS and CDR2 YFSETQ. CDR3 length: 17 amino acids. CDR3 protein: CASSPRGSGSSADEQFF. CDR3 coding DNA: TGCGCCAGCAGCCCCAGGGGAAGCGGGAGCTCGGCCGATGAGCAGTTCTTC.

The rearrangement links TRBV10-3 to TRBJ2-1; D not resolved. CDR1 and CDR2 from the germline V gene are ENHRY and SYGVKD. The length of the CDR3 is 16 residues. V shed 6 bases and J shed 0 bases, with 15 bases lying between them. The CDR3 nucleotides read TGTGCCATCAGCCCTATCCCAACACTCTCCTACAATGAGCAGTTCTTC. It encodes CAISPIPTLSYNEQFF.

The chain joins TRBV7-2 to TRBJ2-7, with D possibly TRBD2 on 6 matching bases. The DNA end is more similar to TRBJ2-5, so the J call may be wrong. CDR1 and CDR2 from the germline V gene are SGHTA and FQGNSA. The CDR3 contains 14 residues. Here the CDR3 DNA reads TGTGCCAGCAGCTCGGCGGGACGGGGGGAGACCCAGTACTTC. Translated: CASSSAGRGETQYF.

The chain uses TRBV20-1 and TRBJ2-7; 10 positions match TRBD2. Germline-derived CDR1 and CDR2 are DFQATT and SNEGSKA (reference sequence). J gave up 4 bases and V 5 bases, and 8 bases lay outside the gene matches. The CDR3 loop spans 14 amino acids. The CDR3 DNA reads TGCAGTGCTCAGAGCGGGAGGGCCGGATACGAGCAGTACTTC. It is translated as CSAQSGRAGYEQYF.